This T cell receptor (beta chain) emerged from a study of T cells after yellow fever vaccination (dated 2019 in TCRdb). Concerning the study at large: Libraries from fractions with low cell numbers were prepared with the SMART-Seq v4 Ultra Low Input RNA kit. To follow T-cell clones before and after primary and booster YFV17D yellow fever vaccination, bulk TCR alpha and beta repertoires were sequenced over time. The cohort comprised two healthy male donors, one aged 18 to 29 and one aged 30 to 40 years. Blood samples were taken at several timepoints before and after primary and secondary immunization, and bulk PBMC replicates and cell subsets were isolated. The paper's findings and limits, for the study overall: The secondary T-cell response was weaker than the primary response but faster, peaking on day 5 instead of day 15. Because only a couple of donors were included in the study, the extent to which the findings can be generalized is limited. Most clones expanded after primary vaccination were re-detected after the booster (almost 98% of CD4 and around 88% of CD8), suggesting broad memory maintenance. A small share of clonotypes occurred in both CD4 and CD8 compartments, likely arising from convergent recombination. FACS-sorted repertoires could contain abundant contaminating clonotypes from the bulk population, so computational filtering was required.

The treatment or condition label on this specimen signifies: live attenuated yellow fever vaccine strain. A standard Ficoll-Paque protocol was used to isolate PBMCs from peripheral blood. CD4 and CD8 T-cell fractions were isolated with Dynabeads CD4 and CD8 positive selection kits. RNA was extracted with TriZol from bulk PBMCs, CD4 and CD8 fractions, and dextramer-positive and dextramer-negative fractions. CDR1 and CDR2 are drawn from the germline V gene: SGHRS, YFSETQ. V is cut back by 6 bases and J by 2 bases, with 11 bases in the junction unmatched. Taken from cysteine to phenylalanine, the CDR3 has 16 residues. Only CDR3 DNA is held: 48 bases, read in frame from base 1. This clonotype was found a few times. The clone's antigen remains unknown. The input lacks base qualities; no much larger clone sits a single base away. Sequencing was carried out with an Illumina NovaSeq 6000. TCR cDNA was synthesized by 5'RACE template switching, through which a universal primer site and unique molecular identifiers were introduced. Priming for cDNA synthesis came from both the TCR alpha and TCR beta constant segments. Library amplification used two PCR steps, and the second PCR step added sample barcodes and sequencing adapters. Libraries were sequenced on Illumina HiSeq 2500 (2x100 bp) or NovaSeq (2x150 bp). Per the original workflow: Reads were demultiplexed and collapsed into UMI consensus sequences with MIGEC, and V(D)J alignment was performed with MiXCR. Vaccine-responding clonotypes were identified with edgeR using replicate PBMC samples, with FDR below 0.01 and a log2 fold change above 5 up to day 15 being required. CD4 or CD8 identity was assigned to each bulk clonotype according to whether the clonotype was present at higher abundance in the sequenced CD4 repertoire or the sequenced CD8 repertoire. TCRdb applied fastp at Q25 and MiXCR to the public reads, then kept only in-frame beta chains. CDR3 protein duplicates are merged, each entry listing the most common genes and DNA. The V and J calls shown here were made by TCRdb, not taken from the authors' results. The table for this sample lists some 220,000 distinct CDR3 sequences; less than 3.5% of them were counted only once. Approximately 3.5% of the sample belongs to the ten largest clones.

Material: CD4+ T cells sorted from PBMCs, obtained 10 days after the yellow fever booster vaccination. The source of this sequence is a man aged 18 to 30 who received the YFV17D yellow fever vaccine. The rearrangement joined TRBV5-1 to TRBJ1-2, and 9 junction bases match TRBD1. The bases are TGCGCCAGCACCAGGGCCTCGGACAGGGGAAACTATGGCTACACCTTC. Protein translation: CASTRASDRGNYGYTF.